A selection of T cell receptor beta chains follows, all from one sample in a study of blood T cell repertoires in COVID-19. Using immunoSEQ multiplex PCR, the repertoire was profiled, and TCRdb retains in-frame clones only, with some absent. Among about 59,000 clones, roughly 80% were seen once, and the ten largest hold 14%. Sample: peripheral blood. The receptors come from a woman in her 70s with acute or convalescent COVID-19. The conserved cysteine and the conserved F or W are not part of the CDR3 here.

cdr3_aa j_call v_call
ASSPLAGGQTGELF TRBJ2-2 TRBV7-7
ASSPAGGPYGYT TRBJ1-2 TRBV9
ASSLGGQGASVDTQY TRBJ2-3 TRBV7-8
ASSDPGTPTYT TRBJ1-2 TRBV6-1
ASSFSTGTEAF TRBJ1-1 TRBV5-1
ASSPYLWPSGPSTYEQY TRBJ2-7 TRBV5-1
ASSLEGRRGNSPLH TRBJ1-6 TRBV5-1
ASSPVAGGPLGYT TRBJ1-2 TRBV18
ASSLNYRGSSYYGYT TRBJ1-2 TRBV5-1
AISASVAEAF TRBJ1-1 TRBV10-3
ASSQEVVENNEQF TRBJ2-1 TRBV4-1
ASSESRYTALYGYT TRBJ1-2 TRBV10-2
ASRRGVTSINYGYT TRBJ1-2 TRBV7-9
SASQGGHGNTIY TRBJ1-3 TRBV20-1
ASSDYGGSEQY TRBJ2-7 TRBV2
ASSRTSTSTSNQPQH TRBJ1-5 TRBV6-6
ASSVDRGSATNEKLF TRBJ1-4 TRBV5-6
ASSLGRGLYEQY TRBJ2-7 TRBV5-1
ASIEKGFKSGIGMNTEAF TRBJ1-1 TRBV10-2
ASSYRRGAGTDTQY TRBJ2-3 TRBV27
AWMTGWGYEAF TRBJ1-1 TRBV30
ASSLVRQVKGGYT TRBJ1-2 TRBV7-2
ASGFPGNTEAF TRBJ1-1 TRBV12-5